This is a list of T cell receptor beta chains from one sample in a study of T cell changes during pregnancy in multiple sclerosis. The method was immunoSEQ multiplex PCR; TCRdb's version includes in-frame clones alone and lacks a portion of them. Of 65,000 to 90,000 clones listed, just under 95% are singletons. The sample consisted of peripheral blood, taken in the second trimester of pregnancy. Every receptor here comes from a female donor with multiple sclerosis, enrolled in a pregnancy study. The CDR3 runs from the conserved cysteine through the conserved F or W. Each record gives: V gene, J gene, CDR3 protein.

v_call: TRBV4-2
j_call: TRBJ2-1
cdr3_aa: CASSQPGGAASYNEQFF

v_call: TRBV27
j_call: TRBJ1-1
cdr3_aa: CASRIRAGTGYMNTEAFF

v_call: TRBV28
j_call: TRBJ2-1
cdr3_aa: CARPGADPYNEQFF

v_call: TRBV28
j_call: TRBJ2-3
cdr3_aa: CASSLLAPDTQYF

v_call: TRBV10-3
j_call: TRBJ1-1
cdr3_aa: CAISAQGVNTEAFF

v_call: TRBV11-2
j_call: TRBJ1-1
cdr3_aa: CASSLDPRAHGTEAFF

v_call: TRBV7-9
j_call: TRBJ1-1
cdr3_aa: CASSQLGGEDTEAFF

v_call: TRBV11-2
j_call: TRBJ2-1
cdr3_aa: CASSLESLAGPTFVQFF

v_call: TRBV11-3
j_call: TRBJ2-1
cdr3_aa: CASSFLAGGYNEQFF

v_call: TRBV19
j_call: TRBJ2-4
cdr3_aa: CASSTDSSGNIQYF

v_call: TRBV10-2
j_call: TRBJ1-2
cdr3_aa: CASTLSTATNYGYTF

v_call: TRBV27
j_call: TRBJ1-6
cdr3_aa: CASSLDPVPNSPLHF

v_call: TRBV9
j_call: TRBJ2-5
cdr3_aa: CASSVGAYQETQYF

v_call: TRBV15
j_call: TRBJ2-3
cdr3_aa: CATSRGGRGPADTQYF

v_call: TRBV11-3
j_call: TRBJ2-1
cdr3_aa: CASSLGLSGRADEQFF

v_call: TRBV6-4
j_call: TRBJ2-1
cdr3_aa: CASSGGQGPYNEQFF

v_call: TRBV6-5
j_call: TRBJ2-3
cdr3_aa: CASSYNGRGPQATQYF

v_call: TRBV5-6
j_call: TRBJ2-3
cdr3_aa: CASISWSLTDTQYF

v_call: TRBV7-9
j_call: TRBJ2-1
cdr3_aa: CASSLAWTAYNEQFF

v_call: TRBV29-1
j_call: TRBJ1-1
cdr3_aa: CSLRGPGNTEAFF

v_call: TRBV27
j_call: TRBJ1-3
cdr3_aa: CASSFWSHSGASGNTIYF

v_call: TRBV5-1
j_call: TRBJ1-1
cdr3_aa: CASNRDWDTEAFF

v_call: TRBV6-1
j_call: TRBJ1-1
cdr3_aa: CATDRNLNTEAFF

v_call: TRBV27
j_call: TRBJ2-2
cdr3_aa: CASSLSYGELFF

v_call: TRBV6-5
j_call: TRBJ1-1
cdr3_aa: CASSYSVRTGAEAFF

v_call: TRBV5-1
j_call: TRBJ1-1
cdr3_aa: CASSPLIGQPEAFF

v_call: TRBV28
j_call: TRBJ2-1
cdr3_aa: CASSLPERRESEQFF

v_call: TRBV18
j_call: TRBJ2-7
cdr3_aa: CASSPQQYEQYF

v_call: TRBV7-3
j_call: TRBJ2-1
cdr3_aa: CASSLIAGGGNEQFF

v_call: TRBV11-2
j_call: TRBJ2-7
cdr3_aa: CASSLASGRSYEQYF

v_call: TRBV5-1
j_call: TRBJ1-2
cdr3_aa: CASSFGQGYGYTF

v_call: TRBV2
j_call: TRBJ1-5
cdr3_aa: CARNTGPDQPQHF

v_call: TRBV9
j_call: TRBJ1-3
cdr3_aa: CASSVVGSGNTIYF

v_call: TRBV27
j_call: TRBJ1-2
cdr3_aa: CASRSEQGLNYGYTF

v_call: TRBV19
j_call: TRBJ1-1
cdr3_aa: CASSISKGQTEAFF

v_call: TRBV5-6
j_call: TRBJ1-4
cdr3_aa: CASSWEGSELFF

v_call: TRBV30
j_call: TRBJ2-1
cdr3_aa: CAWSPLGRAVYNEQFF

v_call: TRBV5-4
j_call: TRBJ1-3
cdr3_aa: CASSQEGGGGGNTIYF

v_call: TRBV5-5
j_call: TRBJ1-1
cdr3_aa: CASSGSPGALRAFF

v_call: TRBV11-3
j_call: TRBJ2-3
cdr3_aa: CASSYGPGGGTDTQYF

v_call: TRBV21-1
j_call: TRBJ2-7
cdr3_aa: CPCCDYRDNSYEQYF

v_call: TRBV9
j_call: TRBJ2-5
cdr3_aa: CASSVAYGRGRFGETQYF

v_call: TRBV6-1
j_call: TRBJ1-2
cdr3_aa: CATVGGTLFNYGYTF

v_call: TRBV18
j_call: TRBJ2-2
cdr3_aa: CASSPQQGTGELFF

v_call: TRBV19
j_call: TRBJ2-1
cdr3_aa: CASSIAALAAYNEQFF

v_call: TRBV9
j_call: TRBJ1-6
cdr3_aa: CASSVGPTGTYNSPLHF

v_call: TRBV28
j_call: TRBJ2-1
cdr3_aa: CASRADRSSYNEQFF

v_call: TRBV10-3
j_call: TRBJ2-1
cdr3_aa: CAISLYQGQGSYNEQFF

v_call: TRBV7-6
j_call: TRBJ2-1
cdr3_aa: CASSSRVADEQFF

v_call: TRBV28
j_call: TRBJ2-1
cdr3_aa: CASRLAGVYNEQFF

v_call: TRBV27
j_call: TRBJ2-2
cdr3_aa: CASSFSGGSTGELFF

v_call: TRBV2
j_call: TRBJ2-7
cdr3_aa: CASRVTSGRLYF

v_call: TRBV2
j_call: TRBJ1-4
cdr3_aa: CASSRRTGYEKLFF

v_call: TRBV7-6
j_call: TRBJ2-7
cdr3_aa: CASSFREGVLNEQYF

v_call: TRBV6-1
j_call: TRBJ1-5
cdr3_aa: CASSDGNRSNQPQHF

v_call: TRBV7-3
j_call: TRBJ1-1
cdr3_aa: CASSYDRNTEAFF